This record covers a single TCR beta chain. This sample is drawn from a study of shared clonotypes between healthy human individuals. Generated by immunoSEQ multiplex PCR, the TCRdb table keeps only in-frame clones and is missing some. The profile shows 2 million to 3 million clones, under 95% of them singletons. The material sequenced was naive CD4+ T cells from PBMCs. As for subset: CD45RA+ positively selected. This sequence originates from a man between 18 and 29 years old in good health. Some clones in this sample may be carry-over from other donors' samples.

The DNA for the CDR3 is TGTGCCAGCCGCTTACCTGGGGCCAACGTCCTGACTTTC. Its protein product is CASRLPGANVLTF. J is TRBJ2-6 and V is TRBV28; D remains ambiguous. Trimming pared 8 bases from V and 2 bases from J, leaving 7 bases between. The CDR3 runs 13 residues. Germline lookup yields CDR1 MDHEN and CDR2 SYDVKM.